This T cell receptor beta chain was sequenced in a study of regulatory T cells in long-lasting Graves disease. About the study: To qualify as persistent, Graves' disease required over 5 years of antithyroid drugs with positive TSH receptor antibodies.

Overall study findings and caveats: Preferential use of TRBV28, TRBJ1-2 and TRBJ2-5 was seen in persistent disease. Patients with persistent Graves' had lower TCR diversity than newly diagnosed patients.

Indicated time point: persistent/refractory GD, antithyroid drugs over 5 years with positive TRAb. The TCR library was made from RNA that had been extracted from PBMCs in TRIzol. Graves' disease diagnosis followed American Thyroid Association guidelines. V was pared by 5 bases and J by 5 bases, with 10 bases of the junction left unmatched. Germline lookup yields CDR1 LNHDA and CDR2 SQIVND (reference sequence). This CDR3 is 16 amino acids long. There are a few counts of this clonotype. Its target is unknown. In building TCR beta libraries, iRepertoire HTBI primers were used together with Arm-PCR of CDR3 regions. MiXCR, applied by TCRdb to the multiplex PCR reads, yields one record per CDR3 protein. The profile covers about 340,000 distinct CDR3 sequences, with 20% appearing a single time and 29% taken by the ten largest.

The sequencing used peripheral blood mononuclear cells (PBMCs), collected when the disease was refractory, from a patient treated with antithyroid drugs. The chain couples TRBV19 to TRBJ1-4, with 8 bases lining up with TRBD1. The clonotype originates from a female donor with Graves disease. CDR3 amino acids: CASSEQGAPGNEKLFF. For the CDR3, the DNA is TGTGCCAGTAGTGAGCAGGGGGCGCCGGGAAATGAAAAACTGTTTTTT.